The entry below gives a single T cell receptor (beta chain) sequence along with its context. Its antigen is unidentified. Autoimmune disease history or systemic immunosuppression excluded patients. Trimming stripped 2 bases from V and 3 bases from J, with 20 bases between. Germline loops: CDR1 SGHTA, CDR2 FQGTGA. This CDR3 has 18 amino acids. The data were obtained in a study of OX40 agonist ivuxolimab in advanced cancers. Study at large: The dose of intravenous ivuxolimab that patients received every 2 weeks ranged from 0.01 to 10 mg/kg. Study outcomes and limitations: The specificity for antigen of the expanded peripheral T cells was not determined. At 0.1 to 3.0 mg/kg and by week 6, CD4+ and CD8+ T cells in the blood had expanded clonally.

Libraries were prepared by immunoSEQ multiplex PCR; TCRdb keeps only in-frame clonotypes and omits some of them. This table holds 70,000 to 95,000 clones, roughly 93% found once. The TCR sequence derives from an adult with an advanced solid tumor such as melanoma, head and neck, liver or kidney cancer. This rearrangement joins TRBV7-3 to TRBJ1-5, with no clear D. Source: CD4+ or CD8+ T cells sorted from blood, taken in a trial of the OX40 agonist ivuxolimab. For the CDR3, the DNA is TGTGCCAGCAGCTTAGGGCGCCCACAGACCTTTCCCAATCAGCCCCAGCATTTT. The encoded protein is CASSLGRPQTFPNQPQHF.